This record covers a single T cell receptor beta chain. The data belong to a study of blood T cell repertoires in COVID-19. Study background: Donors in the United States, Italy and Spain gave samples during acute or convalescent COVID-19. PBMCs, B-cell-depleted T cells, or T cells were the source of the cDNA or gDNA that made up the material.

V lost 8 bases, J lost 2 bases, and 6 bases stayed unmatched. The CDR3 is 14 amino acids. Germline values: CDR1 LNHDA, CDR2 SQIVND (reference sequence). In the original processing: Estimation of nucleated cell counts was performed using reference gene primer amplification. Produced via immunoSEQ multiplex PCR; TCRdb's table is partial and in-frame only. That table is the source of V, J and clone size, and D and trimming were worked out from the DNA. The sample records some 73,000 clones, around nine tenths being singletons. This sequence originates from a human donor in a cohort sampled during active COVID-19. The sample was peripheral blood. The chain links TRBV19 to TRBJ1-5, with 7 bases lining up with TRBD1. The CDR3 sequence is CASSQGTGNQPQHF. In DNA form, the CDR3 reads TGTGCCAGTTCACAGGGGACTGGCAATCAGCCCCAGCATTTT. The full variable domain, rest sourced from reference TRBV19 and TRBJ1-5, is DGGITQSPKYLFRKEGQNVTLSCEQNLNHDAMYWYRQDPGQGLRLIYYSQIVNDFQKGDIAEGYSVSREKKESFPLTVTSAQKNPTAFYLCASSQGTGNQPQHFGDGTRLSIL.